The 24 T cell receptor beta chains below come from one sample, sequenced in a study of Graves' ophthalmopathy and Graves' hyperthyroidism. Researchers took RNA transcripts and amplified TCR beta CDR3 regions from them. Second-round multiplex PCR followed a first-round RT-PCR using HTBI primers. A single record per CDR3 protein comes from TCRdb applying MiXCR to the multiplex PCR reads. The sample lists about 660,000 distinct CDR3 sequences; 35% to 50% were seen once. The sequenced material came from peripheral blood. The receptor source for this set is an adult man with Graves' ophthalmopathy.

In the case of this clonotype: The CDR3 end shows no conserved phenylalanine or tryptophan, and so a read error is likely. The chain uses TRBV7-9 and TRBJ1-1, with TRBD1 matching over 7 bases. Germline assignment: CDR1 SEHNR and CDR2 FQNEAQ (reference sequence). V shed 3 bases and J 8 bases; nucleotides not matched to a gene: 3. This CDR3 spans 12 amino acids. CDR3: CASSLAGQEAFL. The CDR3 coding sequence is TGTGCCAGCAGCTTGGCGGGACAGGAAGCTTTCCTT.

J is TRBJ1-1 and V is TRBV29-1; 10 bases agree with TRBD1. The length of the CDR3 is 13 residues. V shed 6 bases, J shed 4 bases, and the junction held 5 bases outside the gene matches. Germline CDR1 reads SQVTM; CDR2 reads ANQGSEA. The DNA for the CDR3 is TGCAGCGTCGGAGGACAGGGGGGCACTGAAGCTTTCTTT. It yields the protein CSVGGQGGTEAFF.

V usage is TRBV5-1 and J usage is TRBJ1-2; D gene ambiguous. Germline V lookup: CDR1 SGHRS, CDR2 YFSETQ. Trimming shortened V by 0 bases and J by 8 bases, and 20 bases separated the two germline ends. The CDR3 runs to 16 residues. The CDR3, as DNA: TGCGCCAGCAGCTTGGCCGGTGTTGGCGGCCACTGGGGCTACACCTTC. Translating it yields CASSLAGVGGHWGYTF.

As regards this clonotype: It may be a read error: a sequence one base away is much more abundant. This chain uses TRBV2 with TRBJ2-2; TRBD2 is a possible D gene (6 bases). CDR3 size: 13 residues. The germline CDR1 and CDR2 sequences are SNHLY and FYNNEI. CDR3 sequence reads: CASRHQNTGGLFF. CDR3 DNA sequence: TGTGCCAGCAGGCACCAGAACACCGGGGGGCTGTTTTTT.

The genes are TRBV24-1 and TRBJ2-7, with 8 bases aligning to TRBD2. The CDR3 contains 14 residues. Trimming removed 3 bases from V and 7 bases from J; junction bases left unmatched: 7. Germline lookup yields CDR1 KGHDR and CDR2 SFDVKD. CDR3 in DNA: TGTGCCACCAGTGATAAGCGGGAGCGGGATGAGCAGTACTTC. It codes for CATSDKRERDEQYF.

This clonotype showed up many times. The V call is TRBV12-3 or TRBV12-4, the J call TRBJ1-2, with a possible D match to TRBD1 (5 bases). The CDR3 sequence is 12 residues long. Between the trimmed V and J ends, which lost 2 bases and 13 bases, there was a span of 14 bases. The CDR3 nucleotides are TGTGCCAGCAGTTTATCGGGATCTGGGGGCACCTTC. Amino acid sequence: CASSLSGSGGTF.

The CDR3: CASSRPGTGGGYGYTF. The CDR3 DNA reads as TGTGCCAGCAGCCGCCCCGGGACAGGGGGCGGCTATGGCTACACCTTC. This chain uses TRBV11-1 with TRBJ1-2; 12 nucleotides align to TRBD1. V lost 5 bases and J lost 4; bases outside the gene matches: 8. Per the germline V gene, CDR1 is SGHAT and CDR2 is FQDESV (reference sequence). The CDR3 is 16 residues long. Looking up the rest from reference TRBV11-1 and TRBJ1-2 gives the full variable domain: EAEVAQSPRYKITEKSQAVAFWCDPISGHATLYWYRQILGQGPELLVQFQDESVVDDSQLPKDRFSAERLKGVDSTLKIQPAELGDSAMYLCASSRPGTGGGYGYTFGSGTRLTVV.

The gene calls are TRBV11-2 and TRBJ1-5, with D maybe TRBD1 (5 bases). The V end lost 4 bases, the J end lost 0 bases, and 13 bases lay between the germline ends. CDR3 length equals 16 residues. CDR1 SGHAT and CDR2 FQNNGV come from the germline V gene. CDR3 DNA: TGTGCCAGCAGCTCAGGAGTACAGGTTAGCAATCAGCCCCAGCATTTT. It encodes CASSSGVQVSNQPQHF.

This clonotype turned up a few times. DNA of the CDR3: TGTGCCAGCAGTTACTCGCCCGGGAACACTGAAGCTTTCTTT. Translation gives CASSYSPGNTEAFF. The chain carries TRBV6-6 and TRBJ1-1; D is unresolved. This CDR3 contains 14 residues. In germline, CDR1 is MNHNY, CDR2 SVGAGI (reference sequence). The V gene lost 0 bases and the J gene lost 1 base, with 6 bases spanning the gap.

This chain links TRBV7-2 with TRBJ2-7; no clear D. Trimming cost V 5 bases and J 1 base, with 18 bases left between them. Germline loops: CDR1 SGHTA, CDR2 FQGNSA. This CDR3 spans 16 amino acids. The CDR3 sequence: CASSQHQLGSSYEQYF. In nucleotides, the CDR3 is TGTGCCAGCAGCCAGCACCAGTTGGGCAGTTCCTACGAGCAGTACTTC.

A note on this clonotype: The junction departs from germline at one end; a sequencing error may be responsible. The V call is TRBV15, the J call TRBJ2-7; 9 bases line up with TRBD2. This CDR3 spans 16 amino acids. Germline V gene sequence: CDR1 LNHNV, CDR2 YYDKDF (reference sequence). Here the CDR3 DNA reads TGTCCCACCAGCAGAGATCTAGCGGGGACTTCCTACGAGCAGTACTTC. Translation: CPTSRDLAGTSYEQYF.

The table lists this clonotype with a few counts. V gene TRBV6-5 combines with J gene TRBJ2-7; D is unresolved. The CDR3 loop spans 13 amino acids. V lost 5 bases and J 7 bases, leaving 15 bases between the germline ends. Germline assignment: CDR1 MNHEY and CDR2 SVGAGI. The CDR3 coding sequence is TGTGCCAGCAGTCCCCGGTTAGCTAGAGAGCAGTACTTC. This encodes CASSPRLAREQYF.

The rearrangement links TRBV29-1 to TRBJ2-7, with a possible D match to TRBD2 (6 bases). The ends were cut back, 5 bases at V and 0 bases at J, with 17 bases in the middle. This CDR3 is built from 15 residues. Germline CDR1 and CDR2: SQVTM and ANQGSEA. In DNA form, the CDR3 reads TGCAGCGTTAGATACTCGGGACTCCTCTCCTACGAGCAGTACTTC. It yields the protein CSVRYSGLLSYEQYF.

The genes are TRBV20-1 and TRBJ1-2, with D possibly being TRBD1 (6 bases). V was clipped by 2 bases and J by 9 bases, with 13 bases between them. This CDR3 is 12 amino acids long. Per the germline V gene, CDR1 is DFQATT and CDR2 is SNEGSKA (reference sequence). The CDR3 sequence: CSARRTAGSYTF. Here the CDR3 DNA reads TGCAGTGCTAGACGGACAGCTGGAAGCTACACCTTC.

This clonotype was counted many times. V usage is TRBV19 and J usage is TRBJ1-1; 7 positions agree with TRBD1. V gave up 6 bases and J gave up 5 bases; unmatched junction bases: 3. This CDR3 region has 12 residues. Germline loops: CDR1 LNHDA, CDR2 SQIVND (reference sequence). CDR3: CASRYRGTEAFF. The CDR3 DNA reads as TGTGCCAGTAGATACAGGGGAACTGAAGCTTTCTTT.

This clonotype was seen only a few times. The CDR3 DNA reads TGTGCCAGCAGCGTAGTGGACAGGGCCACTGAAGCTTTCTTT. Translation gives CASSVVDRATEAFF. The chain is built from TRBV9 and TRBJ1-1; 8 bases line up with TRBD1. This CDR3 is 14 amino acids long. Germline V gives CDR1 SGDLS, CDR2 YYNGEE. V gave up 0 bases and J gave up 4 bases; unmatched junction bases: 2.

The chain recombines TRBV12-3 or TRBV12-4 with TRBJ2-5, with a weak D call TRBD1 (7 bases). V lost 3 bases and J 6 bases, leaving 17 bases between the germline ends. This CDR3 has 15 residues. The CDR3 DNA follows: TGTGCCAGCAGTTTTGGAGGGGGCCTCGAGAAGACCCAGTACTTC. Its translation is CASSFGGGLEKTQYF.

The chain combines TRBV30 with TRBJ1-5; a weak D match, TRBD1 (5 bases). The V gene's germline CDR1 is GTSNPN and CDR2 SVGIG (reference sequence). V was pared by 0 bases and J by 2 bases, with 11 bases between. CDR3 length: 15 amino acids. CDR3 amino acids: CAWSVLGGGNQPQHF. In DNA form, the CDR3 reads TGTGCCTGGAGTGTACTCGGGGGGGGCAATCAGCCCCAGCATTTT. Combining the CDR3 with reference TRBV30 and TRBJ1-5 gives the whole variable domain SQTIHQWPATLVQPVGSPLSLECTVEGTSNPNLYWYRQAAGRGLQLLFYSVGIGQISSEVPQNLSASRPQDRQFILSSKKLLLSDSGFYLCAWSVLGGGNQPQHFGDGTRLSIL.

This chain joins TRBV5-1 and TRBJ1-5, with D possibly matching TRBD1 (5 bases). The CDR3 is 15 residues long. Germline loops: CDR1 SGHRS, CDR2 YFSETQ. Between the trimmed V and J ends, which lost 2 bases and 3 bases, there was a span of 12 bases. CDR3 sequence (DNA): TGCGCCAGCAGCTTAATGGGGCAGTTCAATCAGCCCCAGCATTTT. Protein product: CASSLMGQFNQPQHF.

There are many counts of this clonotype. V is TRBV7-8 and J is TRBJ2-2, with 7 bases matching TRBD2. J gave up 7 bases and V 5 bases, and 13 bases lay outside the gene matches. Germline V gives CDR1 SGHVS, CDR2 FQNEAQ. This CDR3 contains 16 residues. The DNA for the CDR3 is TGTGCCAGCAGCCCTAGGAATAGCGGGTTGAACGGGGAGCTGTTTTTT. Translation gives CASSPRNSGLNGELFF.

The V and J genes are TRBV7-9 and TRBJ1-3; D call uncertain. The CDR3 runs to 16 residues. In germline, CDR1 is SEHNR, CDR2 FQNEAQ (reference sequence). V lost 5 bases to trimming and J lost 4 bases, with 18 bases between them. The DNA of the CDR3 is TGTGCCAGCAGCCCCCGGATCCCGATGGAAGGAAACACCATATATTTT. Protein: CASSPRIPMEGNTIYF. The full variable domain, with the rest looked up from reference TRBV7-9 and TRBJ1-3, is DTGVSQNPRHKITKRGQNVTFRCDPISEHNRLYWYRQTLGQGPEFLTYFQNEAQLEKSRLLSDRFSAERPKGSFSTLEIQRTEQGDSAMYLCASSPRIPMEGNTIYFGEGSWLTVV.

As to this clonotype: The CDR3 end shows no conserved phenylalanine or tryptophan, and so a read error is likely. The chain links TRBV7-9 to TRBJ1-1; D ambiguous. Trimming shortened V by 1 base and J by 5 bases, and 8 bases separated the two germline ends. The CDR3 covers 13 residues. Germline CDR1 and CDR2: SEHNR and FQNEAQ (reference sequence). The CDR3 region is CASSLGTVTEAFL. In DNA form, the CDR3 reads TGTGCCAGCAGCTTAGGAACGGTTACTGAAGCTTTCCTT.

Turning to this clonotype: A much larger clone differs from this one at a single base, so this may be a read error. The chain joins TRBV12-3 or TRBV12-4 to TRBJ1-5, with D uncertain. The CDR3 is 15 residues long. Between the trimmed V and J ends, which lost 6 bases and 5 bases, there was a span of 17 bases. CDR3 in amino acids: CASSQVAYPDQPQHF. CDR3 nucleotides: TGTGCCAGCAGCCAGGTGGCCTACCCCGATCAGCCCCAGCATTTT.

This clonotype was seen just once. The rearrangement joins TRBV24-1 to TRBJ2-7; a weak D match, TRBD1 (6 bases). Looked up from germline, CDR1 is KGHDR and CDR2 is SFDVKD. The V and J ends lost 4 bases and 4 bases respectively, with 10 bases between them. The CDR3 contains 13 residues. CDR3 region: CATSDLDRYEQYF. In DNA form, the CDR3 reads TGTGCCACCAGTGACCTTGACAGGTACGAGCAGTACTTC.